The T cell receptor (beta chain) under discussion was sequenced for a study of tumor-infiltrating lymphocytes in primary liver carcinoma. Study outcomes and limitations: Just about 7-25% of leading clones were found in every one of five regions. Overlap in tumor-adjacent and tumor-blood pairs fell below that of tumor region pairs. The 250 largest clones made up significantly more of tumor than blood repertoires (p = 0.039).

J gave up 9 bases and V 3 bases, and 7 bases lay outside the gene matches. This CDR3 is 15 amino acids long. Germline values: CDR1 SGHNT, CDR2 YYREEE (reference sequence). This clonotype was seen many times. Its cognate antigen is unknown. With a constant-region primer, TCR beta cDNA was made from 450 to 650 ng of total RNA. Construction of TCR beta libraries relied on three successive nested multiplex PCR rounds employing slightly modified ARM-PCR. The study ran its first two PCR rounds for roughly 10 cycles each, using TRBV1-TRBV30 forward primers and a C-beta reverse primer. From the multiplex PCR reads, TCRdb called clonotypes with MiXCR, one entry per CDR3 protein. The sample records approximately 99,000 distinct CDR3 sequences, around three quarters being singletons. Both RNA and DNA were isolated together from around 20-30 mg of bulk tissue that had not been sorted.

This clonotype was sampled from a woman aged 60-75 years with primary liver carcinoma and hepatitis B virus infection. The sample was liver tumor tissue from sampling region 5. Regarding subset: tumor region T5, tumor centre. The chain joins TRBV5-4 to TRBJ2-4; 12 bases are shared with TRBD1. The CDR3 nucleotides are TGTGCCAGCAGCTCAGGGACAGGGGGCAGGGGCATTCAGTACTTC. This codes for CASSSGTGGRGIQYF.